One T cell receptor beta chain is described in this entry. Its target is unknown. V lost 2 bases, J lost 1 base, and 11 bases lay in between. This CDR3 region has 15 residues. Germline V gives CDR1 LNHNV, CDR2 YYDKDF (reference sequence). Sequencing sought depths of 1 in 200,000 to 1 in 1 million T cells. Measured with immunoSEQ multiplex PCR; TCRdb has only the in-frame clones, and not every one. The table lists approximately 67,000 clones, more than 70% of them singletons. The data stem from a study of cytotoxic CD8 clonotypes in ibrutinib-treated CLL. About the research overall: Overall, about 25 responses were partial and 2 complete; following median around 68 months, roughly 15 patients stayed remitted and about twelve progressed. Whole-study findings and limits: Circulating CD8+ T-cell counts were tracked by baseline clonality, which exceeded that of age-matched healthy donors. Sustained-remission and progressing patients' sampling times differed.

This rearrangement joins TRBV15 to TRBJ2-5; TRBD2 might be the D (5 bases). The input for sequencing was PBMCs, taken at disease progression, from a patient treated with ibrutinib. This receptor was identified in a human donor with chronic lymphocytic leukemia. In DNA form, the CDR3 reads TGTGCCACCAGCAGATCGCGGGCCGGCCAAGAGACCCAGTACTTC. Its protein is CATSRSRAGQETQYF. Drawing the rest from reference TRBV15 and TRBJ2-5, the complete variable domain is DAMVIQNPRYQVTQFGKPVTLSCSQTLNHNVMYWYQQKSSQAPKLLFHYYDKDFNNEADTPDNFQSRRPNTSFCFLDIRSPGLGDTAMYLCATSRSRAGQETQYFGPGTRLLVL.